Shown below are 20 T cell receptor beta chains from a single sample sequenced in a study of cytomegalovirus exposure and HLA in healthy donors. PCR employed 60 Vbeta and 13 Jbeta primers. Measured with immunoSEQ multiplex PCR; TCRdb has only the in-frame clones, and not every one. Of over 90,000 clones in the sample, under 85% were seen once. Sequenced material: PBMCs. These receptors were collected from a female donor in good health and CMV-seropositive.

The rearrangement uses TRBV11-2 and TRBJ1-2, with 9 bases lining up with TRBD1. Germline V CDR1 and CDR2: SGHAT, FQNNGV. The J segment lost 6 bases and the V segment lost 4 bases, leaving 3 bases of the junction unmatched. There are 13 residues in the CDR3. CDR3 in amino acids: CASSYRGQNGYTF. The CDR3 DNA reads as TGTGCCAGCAGCTACAGGGGGCAAAATGGCTACACCTTC.

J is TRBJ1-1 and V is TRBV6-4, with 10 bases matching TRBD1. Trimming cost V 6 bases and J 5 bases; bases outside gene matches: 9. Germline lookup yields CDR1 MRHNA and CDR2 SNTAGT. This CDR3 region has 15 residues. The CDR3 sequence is CASRVDRGSLTEAFF. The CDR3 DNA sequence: TGTGCCAGCAGAGTGGACAGGGGGAGCCTAACTGAAGCTTTCTTT.

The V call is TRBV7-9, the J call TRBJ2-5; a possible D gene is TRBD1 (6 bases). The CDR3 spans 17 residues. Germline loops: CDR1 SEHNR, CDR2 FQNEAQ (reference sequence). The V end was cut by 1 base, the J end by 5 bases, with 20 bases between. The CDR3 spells CASSLVYRDGAGETQYF. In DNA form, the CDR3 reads TGTGCCAGCAGCTTAGTGTACAGGGATGGCGCCGGGGAGACCCAGTACTTC.

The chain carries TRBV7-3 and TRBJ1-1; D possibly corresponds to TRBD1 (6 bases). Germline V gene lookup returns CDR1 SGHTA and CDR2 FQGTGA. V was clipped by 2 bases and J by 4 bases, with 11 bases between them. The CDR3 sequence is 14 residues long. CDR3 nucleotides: TGTGCCAGCAGCTTAGAACCAGGGGCCACTGAAGCTTTCTTT. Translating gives CASSLEPGATEAFF.

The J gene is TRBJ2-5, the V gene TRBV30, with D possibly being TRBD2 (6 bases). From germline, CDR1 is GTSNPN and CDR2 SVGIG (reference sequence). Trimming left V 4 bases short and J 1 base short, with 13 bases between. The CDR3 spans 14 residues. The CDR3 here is CAWNRRALQETQYF. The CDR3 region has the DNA TGTGCCTGGAATAGGAGGGCGCTCCAAGAGACCCAGTACTTC. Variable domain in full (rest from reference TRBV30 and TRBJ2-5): SQTIHQWPATLVQPVGSPLSLECTVEGTSNPNLYWYRQAAGRGLQLLFYSVGIGQISSEVPQNLSASRPQDRQFILSSKKLLLSDSGFYLCAWNRRALQETQYFGPGTRLLVL.

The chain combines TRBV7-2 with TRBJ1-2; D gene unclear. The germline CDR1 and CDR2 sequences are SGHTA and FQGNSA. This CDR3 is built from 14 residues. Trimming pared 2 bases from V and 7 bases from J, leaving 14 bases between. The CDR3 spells CASSLNFGEGGYTF. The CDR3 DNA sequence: TGTGCCAGCAGCTTAAATTTTGGGGAGGGTGGCTACACCTTC.

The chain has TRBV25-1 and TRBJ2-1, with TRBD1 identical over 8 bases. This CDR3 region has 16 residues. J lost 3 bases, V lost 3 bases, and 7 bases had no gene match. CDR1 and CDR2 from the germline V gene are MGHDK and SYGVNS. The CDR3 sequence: CASSDEQGQGYNEQFF. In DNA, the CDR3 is TGTGCCAGCAGTGACGAGCAAGGACAGGGCTACAATGAGCAGTTCTTC.

As DNA, the CDR3 is TGTGCCACCAGCAGAGAGGACAGGGGAACAGCACCCCTCCACTTT. It yields the protein CATSREDRGTAPLHF. This sequence joins TRBV15 and TRBJ1-6, with 9 bases matching TRBD1. The CDR3 totals 15 residues. V shed 0 bases, J shed 11 bases, and the junction held 5 bases outside the gene matches. Germline V gene lookup returns CDR1 LNHNV and CDR2 YYDKDF (reference sequence).

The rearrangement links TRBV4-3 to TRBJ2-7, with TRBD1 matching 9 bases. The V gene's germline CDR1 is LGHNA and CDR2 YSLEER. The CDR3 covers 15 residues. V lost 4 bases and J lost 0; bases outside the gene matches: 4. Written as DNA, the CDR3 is TGCGCCAGCAGCCCAAGGACAGGGGCCTCCTACGAGCAGTACTTC. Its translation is CASSPRTGASYEQYF.

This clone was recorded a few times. The CDR3 is CAWRRLAGGQNEQFF. CDR3 nucleotides: TGTGCCTGGAGACGGTTAGCGGGGGGGCAGAATGAGCAGTTCTTC. The rearrangement links TRBV30 to TRBJ2-1, with 11 positions matching TRBD2. Germline V gene data show CDR1 as GTSNPN and CDR2 as SVGIG (reference sequence). Trimming at V came to 3 bases and at J to 7 bases, leaving 8 bases not matched to a gene. The CDR3 consists of 15 residues.

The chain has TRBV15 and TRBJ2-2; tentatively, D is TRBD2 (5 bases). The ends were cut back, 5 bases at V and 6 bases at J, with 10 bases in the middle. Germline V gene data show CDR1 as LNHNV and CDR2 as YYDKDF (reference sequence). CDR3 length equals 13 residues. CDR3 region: CATSPGFAGELFF. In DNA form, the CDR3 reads TGTGCCACCAGCCCGGGATTCGCCGGGGAGCTGTTTTTT.

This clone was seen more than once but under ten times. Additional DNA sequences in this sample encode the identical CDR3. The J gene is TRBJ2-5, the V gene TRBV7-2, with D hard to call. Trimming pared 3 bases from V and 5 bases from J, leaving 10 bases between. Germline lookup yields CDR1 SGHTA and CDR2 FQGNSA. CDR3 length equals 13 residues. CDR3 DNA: TGTGCCAGCAGCTTTATCCCGGAGGAGACCCAGTACTTC. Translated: CASSFIPEETQYF.

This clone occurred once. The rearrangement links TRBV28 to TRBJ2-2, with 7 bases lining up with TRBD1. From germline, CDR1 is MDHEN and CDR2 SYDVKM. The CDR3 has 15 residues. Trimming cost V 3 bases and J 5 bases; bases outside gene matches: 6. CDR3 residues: CASSFRQGVTGELFF. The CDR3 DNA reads TGTGCCAGCAGTTTCCGACAGGGTGTAACCGGGGAGCTGTTTTTT. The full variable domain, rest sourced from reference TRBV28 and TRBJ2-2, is DVKVTQSSRYLVKRTGEKVFLECVQDMDHENMFWYRQDPGLGLRLIYFSYDVKMKEKGDIPEGYSVSREKKERFSLILESASTNQTSMYLCASSFRQGVTGELFFGEGSRLTVL.

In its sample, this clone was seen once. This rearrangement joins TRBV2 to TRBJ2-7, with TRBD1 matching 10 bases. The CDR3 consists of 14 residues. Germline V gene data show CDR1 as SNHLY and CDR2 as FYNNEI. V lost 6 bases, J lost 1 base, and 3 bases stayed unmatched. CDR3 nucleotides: TGTGCCAGCAGGGGACAGGGGCAATCCTACGAGCAGTACTTC. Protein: CASRGQGQSYEQYF.

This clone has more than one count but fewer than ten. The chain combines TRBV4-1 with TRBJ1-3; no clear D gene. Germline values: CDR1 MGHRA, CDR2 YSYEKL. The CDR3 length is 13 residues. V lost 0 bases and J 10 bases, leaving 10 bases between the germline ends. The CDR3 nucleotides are TGCGCCAGCAGCCAAGATACGGAGGGTACCATATATTTT. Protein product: CASSQDTEGTIYF.

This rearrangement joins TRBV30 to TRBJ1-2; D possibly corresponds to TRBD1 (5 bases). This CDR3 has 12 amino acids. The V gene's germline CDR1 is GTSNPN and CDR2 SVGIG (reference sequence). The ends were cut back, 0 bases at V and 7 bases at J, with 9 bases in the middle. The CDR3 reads CAWSVWGSGYTF. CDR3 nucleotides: TGTGCCTGGAGTGTGTGGGGCTCTGGCTACACCTTC.

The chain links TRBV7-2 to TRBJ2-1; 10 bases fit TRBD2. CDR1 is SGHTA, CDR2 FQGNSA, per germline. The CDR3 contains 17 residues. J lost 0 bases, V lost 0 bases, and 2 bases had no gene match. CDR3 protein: CASSLAPSGSSYNEQFF. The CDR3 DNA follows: TGTGCCAGCAGCTTAGCCCCTAGCGGGAGCTCCTACAATGAGCAGTTCTTC.

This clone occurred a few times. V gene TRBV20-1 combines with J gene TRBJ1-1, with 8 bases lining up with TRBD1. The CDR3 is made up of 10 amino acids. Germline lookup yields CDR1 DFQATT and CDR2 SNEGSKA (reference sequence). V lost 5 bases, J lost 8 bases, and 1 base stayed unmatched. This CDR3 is CSAGDREAFF. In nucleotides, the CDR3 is TGCAGTGCTGGGGACAGGGAAGCTTTCTTT.

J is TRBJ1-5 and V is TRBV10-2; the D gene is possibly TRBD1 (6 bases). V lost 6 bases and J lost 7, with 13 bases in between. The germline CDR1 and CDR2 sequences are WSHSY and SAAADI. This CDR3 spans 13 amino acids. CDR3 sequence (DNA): TGCGCCAGCAGGGGCAGGGGAACCCAGCCCCAGCATTTT. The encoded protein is CASRGRGTQPQHF.

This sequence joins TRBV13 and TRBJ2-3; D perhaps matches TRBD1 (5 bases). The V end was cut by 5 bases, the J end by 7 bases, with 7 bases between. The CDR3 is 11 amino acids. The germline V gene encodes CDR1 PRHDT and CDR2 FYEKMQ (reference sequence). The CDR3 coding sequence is TGTGCCAGCAGCGACAGCCATACGCAGTATTTT. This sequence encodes CASSDSHTQYF.